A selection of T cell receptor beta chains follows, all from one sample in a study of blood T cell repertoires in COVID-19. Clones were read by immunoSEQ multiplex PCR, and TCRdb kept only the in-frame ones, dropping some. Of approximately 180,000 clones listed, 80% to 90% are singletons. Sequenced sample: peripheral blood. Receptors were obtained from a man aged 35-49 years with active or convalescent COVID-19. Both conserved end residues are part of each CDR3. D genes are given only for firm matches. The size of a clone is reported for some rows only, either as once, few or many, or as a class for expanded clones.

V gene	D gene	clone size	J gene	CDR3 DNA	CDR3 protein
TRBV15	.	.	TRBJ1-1	TGTGCCACCAGCAGAGATGTTCAACTAGCTTTCTTT	CATSRDVQLAFF
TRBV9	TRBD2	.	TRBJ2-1	TGTGCCAGCAGCGTATGGTCAAGCGGGGGACCCGACAATGAGCAGTTCTTC	CASSVWSSGGPDNEQFF
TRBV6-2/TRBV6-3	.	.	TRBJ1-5	TGTGCCAGCAGTTACGACAGGACCGCGAATAGCAATCAGCCCCAGCATTTT	CASSYDRTANSNQPQHF
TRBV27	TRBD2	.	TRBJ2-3	TGTGCCAGCAGGGTAGCGGGGGGGCCTCGCACAGATACGCAGTATTTT	CASRVAGGPRTDTQYF
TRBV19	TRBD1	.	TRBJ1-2	TGTGCCAGTAGTGCCCCGGGACAGGGGAACTATGGCTACACCTTC	CASSAPGQGNYGYTF
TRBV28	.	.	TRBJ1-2	TGTGCCAGCAGTTTGGTCGGGCGGGGACGGATCATGGACTATGGCTACACCTTC	CASSLVGRGRIMDYGYTF
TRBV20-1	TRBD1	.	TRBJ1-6	TGCAGTGCCGACAGGGAATCACCCCTCCACTTT	CSADRESPLHF
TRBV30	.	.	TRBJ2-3	TGTGCCTGGAGTGTACGGGGTAGCGGTAGTAACACAGATACGCAGTATTTT	CAWSVRGSGSNTDTQYF
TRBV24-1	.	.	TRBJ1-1	TGTGCCACCAATGAGGACAGTGAAGCTTTCTTT	CATNEDSEAFF
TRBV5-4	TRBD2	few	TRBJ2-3	TGTGCCAGCAGCTTCCTGCTAGCGGACACAGATACGCAGTATTTT	CASSFLLADTDTQYF
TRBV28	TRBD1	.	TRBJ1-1	TGTGCCAGCAGTACCTACAGGGGGATAAACACTGAAGCTTTCTTT	CASSTYRGINTEAFF
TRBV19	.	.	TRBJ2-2	TGTGCCAGTAGTCAGGGTGTCACCGGGGAGCTGTTTTTT	CASSQGVTGELFF
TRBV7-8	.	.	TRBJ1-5	TGTGCCAGCAGCTTAGTTTCACAGCCCCAGCATTTT	CASSLVSQPQHF
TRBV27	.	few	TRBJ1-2	TGTGCCAGCAGTCCGACAGTGACGTTGAACTATGGCTACACCTTC	CASSPTVTLNYGYTF
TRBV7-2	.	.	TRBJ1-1	TGTGCCAGCAGCTTGACGGGAATGAACACTGAAGCTTTCTTT	CASSLTGMNTEAFF
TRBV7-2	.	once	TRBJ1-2	TGTGCCAGCAGCTTAAAAGGGGAAAATGGCTACACCTTC	CASSLKGENGYTF
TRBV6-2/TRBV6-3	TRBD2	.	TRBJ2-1	TGTGCCAGCAGCGCTCTCGGGGGGGGGCGCAATGAGCAGTTCTTC	CASSALGGGRNEQFF
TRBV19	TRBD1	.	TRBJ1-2	TGTGCCAGTAGGCCGACAGGGGCTAACTATGGCTACACCTTC	CASRPTGANYGYTF
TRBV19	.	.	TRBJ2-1	TGTGCCAGTAGTATTGATACATACAATGAGCAGTTCTTC	CASSIDTYNEQFF
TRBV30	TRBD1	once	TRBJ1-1	TGTGCCGGACAGTACAGGGGTGGGAACACTGAAGCTTTCTTT	CAGQYRGGNTEAFF
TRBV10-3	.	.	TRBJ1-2	TGTGCCATCAGAGTCCTGGGGGCGCGAGGCTACACCTTC	CAIRVLGARGYTF
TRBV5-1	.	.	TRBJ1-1	TGCGCCAGCAGCTCTATAGCCGGGATGAACACTGAAGCTTTCTTT	CASSSIAGMNTEAFF
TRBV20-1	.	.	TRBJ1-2	TGCAGTGCTAGTGGGTACAAGGCAGGGGTTGGCTACACCTTC	CSASGYKAGVGYTF
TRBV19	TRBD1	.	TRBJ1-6	TGTGCCAGTAGACTATCTGACAGGGGGACGCGATCACCCCTCCACTTT	CASRLSDRGTRSPLHF
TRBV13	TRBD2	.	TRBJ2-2	TGTGCCAGCAGCTTAGCAGCGGGGGCCACCGGGGAGCTGTTTTTT	CASSLAAGATGELFF
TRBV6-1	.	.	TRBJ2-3	TGTGCCAGCAGTGAAGCCCCAGGGTCCACAGATACGCAGTATTTT	CASSEAPGSTDTQYF
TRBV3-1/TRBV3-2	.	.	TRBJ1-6	TGTGCCAGCAGCTTGGCGGCGGAGAATTCACCCCTCCACTTT	CASSLAAENSPLHF
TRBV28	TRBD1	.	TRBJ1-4	TGTGCCAGCAGCCCTACCGGACAGGGGGATGAAAAACTGTTTTTT	CASSPTGQGDEKLFF
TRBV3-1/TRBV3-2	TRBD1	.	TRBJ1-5	TGTGCCAGCAGCCAGACAGGGGACAATCAGCCCCAGCATTTT	CASSQTGDNQPQHF
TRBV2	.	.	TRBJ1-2	TGTGCCAGCAGTCCCCCTGGGGGGGCGTCCTATGGCTACACCTTC	CASSPPGGASYGYTF
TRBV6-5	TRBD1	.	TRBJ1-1	TGTGCCAGCAGTCCACAGGGGGCCACTGAAGCTTTCTTT	CASSPQGATEAFF